The 7 T cell receptor beta chains reported below all come from one sample, sequenced in a study of cytomegalovirus exposure and HLA in healthy donors. The PCR was carried out with 60 Vbeta primers and 13 Jbeta primers. Assay used: immunoSEQ multiplex PCR; TCRdb lists only in-frame clones, some missing. The sample contains about 200,000 clones, 70% to 85% of which appear only once. Sample: PBMCs. These receptors came from a young woman in good health and CMV-seropositive.

The V call is TRBV5-8, the J call TRBJ2-3; 8 nucleotides line up with TRBD2. V lost 2 bases to trimming and J lost 1 base; unmatched junction nucleotides: 6. The CDR3 length is 16 residues. CDR1 and CDR2 from the germline V gene are SGHTS and YDEGEE. The CDR3 protein is CASSFGGRWGTDTQYF. CDR3 nucleotides: TGTGCCAGCAGCTTTGGCGGGAGGTGGGGCACAGATACGCAGTATTTT. The full variable domain, in which reference TRBV5-8 and TRBJ2-3 provide the parts outside the CDR3, is EAGVTQSPTHLIKTRGQQATLRCSPISGHTSVYWYQQALGLGLQFLLWYDEGEERNRGNFPPRFSGRQFPNYSSELNVNALELEDSALYLCASSFGGRWGTDTQYFGPGTRLTVL.

The J gene is TRBJ2-2, the V gene TRBV9, with a weak D call TRBD1 (6 bases). With 0 bases removed from V and 3 bases from J, the gap between germline ends came to 12 bases. Germline values: CDR1 SGDLS, CDR2 YYNGEE. The CDR3 consists of 16 residues. The CDR3 reads CASSVASGADTGELFF. The CDR3 DNA reads as TGTGCCAGCAGCGTAGCTTCAGGGGCCGACACCGGGGAGCTGTTTTTT. Full variable domain (outside the CDR3, taken from reference TRBV9 and TRBJ2-2): DSGVTQTPKHLITATGQRVTLRCSPRSGDLSVYWYQQSLDQGLQFLIQYYNGEERAKGNILERFSAQQFPDLHSELNLSSLELGDSALYFCASSVASGADTGELFFGEGSRLTVL.

V is TRBV7-6 and J is TRBJ2-7, with D tentatively TRBD2 (5 bases). Deletions cut 3 bases from V and 5 bases from J, with 11 bases between. The CDR3 is made up of 13 amino acids. Germline assignment: CDR1 SGHVS and CDR2 FNYEAQ. The CDR3 is CASSLLSGDEQYF. The DNA for the CDR3 is TGTGCCAGCAGCTTGTTATCCGGGGACGAGCAGTACTTC.

A remark on this clone: Germline is not matched at one junction end, which may reflect a read error. The gene calls are TRBV10-2 and TRBJ2-5; D ambiguous. Per the germline V gene, CDR1 is WSHSY and CDR2 is SAAADI. CDR3 length: 14 residues. The CDR3 loop is CASREFRDKETQYF. CDR3 bases: TGCGCCAGCAGGGAGTTTCGTGACAAAGAGACCCAGTACTTC.

The J gene is TRBJ1-1, the V gene TRBV7-2; TRBD1 might be the D (6 bases). CDR1 and CDR2 (germline): SGHTA, FQGNSA. This CDR3 has 15 residues. The V gene lost 5 bases and the J gene lost 3 bases, with 16 bases spanning the gap. In DNA, the CDR3 is TGTGCCAGCAGCCAACAGGGTTTCGGGGACACTGAAGCTTTCTTT. Amino acid sequence: CASSQQGFGDTEAFF.

This clone was seen more than once but under ten times. The chain joins TRBV18 to TRBJ2-7; D possibly corresponds to TRBD2 (5 bases). V gave up 2 bases and J gave up 1 base, with 15 bases separating them. The CDR3 contains 16 residues. Per germline, CDR1 KGHSH and CDR2 LQKENI. CDR3 region: CASSPGIRTQSYEQYF. The CDR3 DNA is TGTGCCAGCTCACCAGGCATAAGGACTCAATCCTACGAGCAGTACTTC.

The J gene is TRBJ2-1, the V gene TRBV7-2, with no clear D. This CDR3 is built from 17 residues. Germline CDR1 and CDR2: SGHTA and FQGNSA. Trimming took 2 bases from V and 6 from J, leaving 20 bases between them. CDR3 sequence (DNA): TGTGCCAGCAGCTTATGGGTGGGCACTGGTTCTTCCAATGAGCAGTTCTTC. Translating it yields CASSLWVGTGSSNEQFF.